The rows below give T cell receptor beta chains drawn from one sample of a study of T cell responses to AZD1222 COVID-19 vaccine. Profiled with immunoSEQ multiplex PCR; TCRdb holds only in-frame clones, not every one. This sample carries 90,000 to 100,000 clones, 70% to 85% of them seen once, and the ten largest clones take around 14%. The sequences come from peripheral blood, collected 28 days after the second AZD1222 dose. These receptor sequences come from an adult who received the AZD1222 COVID-19 vaccine. CDR3s include the opening cysteine and the closing phenylalanine or tryptophan. The D gene is left open where the match is weak.

TRBV10-3,TRBD2,CAIAASGLSSGDTQYF
TRBV6-5,TRBD1,CASSSGGAGSNEKLFF
TRBV28,-,CASRGPLANYGYTF
TRBV2,-,CASSEASGSSYGNSPLHF
TRBV19,-,CASSIRNEQYF
TRBV5-1,TRBD2,CASSLGLARTGELFF
TRBV6-4,-,CASSDSRPGAEAFF
TRBV2,-,CASSIQGRSNQPQHF
TRBV3-1/TRBV3-2,-,CASSQSSDTQYF
TRBV7-2,TRBD2,CASSLALAGGSDTQYF
TRBV20-1,-,CSAREGVSFF
TRBV29-1,-,CSVDSIYGYTF
TRBV3-1/TRBV3-2,-,CASSQGPYEQYF
TRBV4-1,-,CASSQNSGPNTGELFF
TRBV28,TRBD2,CASSLAQAGPYEQYF